This T cell receptor beta chain was observed in a study of blood T cell repertoires in COVID-19. Across the whole study: Specimens from acute and convalescent COVID-19 originated in the United States, Italy and Spain.

Authors' data handling: Amplified reference gene primers provided the basis for estimating nucleated cell counts. Only in-frame clones appear in the TCRdb table, and some are missing; sequencing was by immunoSEQ multiplex PCR. V, J and clone size were drawn from that table, and D and trimming were deduced from the DNA. The sample lists 150,000 to 200,000 clones; 88% were seen once. There are 11 residues in the CDR3. Germline-derived CDR1 and CDR2 are KGHDR and SFDVKD. V was pared by 8 bases and J by 3 bases, with 7 bases between. The V gene is TRBV24-1, the J gene TRBJ2-7; D remains ambiguous. Sequencing input: peripheral blood. The origin of this receptor is a human donor in a cohort sampled during active COVID-19. The CDR3 here is CATNDIYEQYF. In DNA form, the CDR3 reads TGTGCCACCAACGACATCTACGAGCAGTACTTC.